This TCR beta chain was found in a study of OX40 agonist ivuxolimab in advanced cancers. The V end was cut by 3 bases, the J end by 2 bases, with 7 bases between. Germline loops: CDR1 MDHEN, CDR2 SYDVKM. The CDR3 is made up of 13 amino acids. This clone was observed once. Its antigen remains unidentified. Clones were sequenced by immunoSEQ multiplex PCR, and TCRdb holds only the in-frame ones, with some missing. The profile covers about 90,000 clones, with around 88% appearing a single time and about 1.3% taken by the ten largest. Study observations and caveats: Clonal expansion from baseline to week 6 occurred in both CD4+ and CD8+ T cells. Clonal expansion was among the lowest in partial responders at 0.1-3.0 mg/kg, especially CD8+.

This chain links TRBV28 with TRBJ1-2; D remains ambiguous. The receptor was derived from an adult with an advanced solid tumor such as melanoma, head and neck, liver or kidney cancer. Here the sequenced sample was CD4+ or CD8+ T cells sorted from blood, taken in a trial of the OX40 agonist ivuxolimab. DNA of the CDR3: TGTGCCAGCAGTTTGGCAGAAAACTATGGCTACACCTTC. This gives the protein CASSLAENYGYTF.